The TCR beta chain described here comes from a study of response to subunit inactivated influenza vaccine. This clonotype has more than one count but fewer than ten. The CDR3 length is 15 residues. TCRdb re-called the RT-PCR reads through MiXCR, storing one row per CDR3 protein. The table includes just under 550,000 distinct CDR3 sequences, under 30% detected once. The data were also submitted as part of a second study, on T cells expressing NK-cell markers. From that second work: UMIs accompanied the 5'RACE template switching by which TCR beta cDNA was made. In sorted CD3+CD56+NKG2C+, CD3+CD56+NKG2C- and CD3+CD56-NKG2C+ T cells, TCR beta repertoires were obtained. Several of the donors carried dominant NKG2C+ clonotypes that took up about 1.0-7.0% of their CD8+ T cells. These clonotypes additionally ranked first within the CD3+CD56-NKG2C+ fraction of several donors. The HCMV specificity of the expanded NKG2C+ T cell clones stayed unresolved.

Sequences were derived from CD4+ T cells sorted from PBMCs, sampled 11 to 12 days after vaccination. This rearrangement joins TRBV21-1 to TRBJ1-3. TRBV21-1 is a documented pseudogene. The receptor's source is a man aged 50-59 years who received an inactivated influenza vaccine. The CDR3 sequence is CASSKNKSSGNTIYF. The CDR3 nucleotides are TGTGCCAGCAGCAAGAACAAGAGCTCTGGAAACACCATATATTTT.